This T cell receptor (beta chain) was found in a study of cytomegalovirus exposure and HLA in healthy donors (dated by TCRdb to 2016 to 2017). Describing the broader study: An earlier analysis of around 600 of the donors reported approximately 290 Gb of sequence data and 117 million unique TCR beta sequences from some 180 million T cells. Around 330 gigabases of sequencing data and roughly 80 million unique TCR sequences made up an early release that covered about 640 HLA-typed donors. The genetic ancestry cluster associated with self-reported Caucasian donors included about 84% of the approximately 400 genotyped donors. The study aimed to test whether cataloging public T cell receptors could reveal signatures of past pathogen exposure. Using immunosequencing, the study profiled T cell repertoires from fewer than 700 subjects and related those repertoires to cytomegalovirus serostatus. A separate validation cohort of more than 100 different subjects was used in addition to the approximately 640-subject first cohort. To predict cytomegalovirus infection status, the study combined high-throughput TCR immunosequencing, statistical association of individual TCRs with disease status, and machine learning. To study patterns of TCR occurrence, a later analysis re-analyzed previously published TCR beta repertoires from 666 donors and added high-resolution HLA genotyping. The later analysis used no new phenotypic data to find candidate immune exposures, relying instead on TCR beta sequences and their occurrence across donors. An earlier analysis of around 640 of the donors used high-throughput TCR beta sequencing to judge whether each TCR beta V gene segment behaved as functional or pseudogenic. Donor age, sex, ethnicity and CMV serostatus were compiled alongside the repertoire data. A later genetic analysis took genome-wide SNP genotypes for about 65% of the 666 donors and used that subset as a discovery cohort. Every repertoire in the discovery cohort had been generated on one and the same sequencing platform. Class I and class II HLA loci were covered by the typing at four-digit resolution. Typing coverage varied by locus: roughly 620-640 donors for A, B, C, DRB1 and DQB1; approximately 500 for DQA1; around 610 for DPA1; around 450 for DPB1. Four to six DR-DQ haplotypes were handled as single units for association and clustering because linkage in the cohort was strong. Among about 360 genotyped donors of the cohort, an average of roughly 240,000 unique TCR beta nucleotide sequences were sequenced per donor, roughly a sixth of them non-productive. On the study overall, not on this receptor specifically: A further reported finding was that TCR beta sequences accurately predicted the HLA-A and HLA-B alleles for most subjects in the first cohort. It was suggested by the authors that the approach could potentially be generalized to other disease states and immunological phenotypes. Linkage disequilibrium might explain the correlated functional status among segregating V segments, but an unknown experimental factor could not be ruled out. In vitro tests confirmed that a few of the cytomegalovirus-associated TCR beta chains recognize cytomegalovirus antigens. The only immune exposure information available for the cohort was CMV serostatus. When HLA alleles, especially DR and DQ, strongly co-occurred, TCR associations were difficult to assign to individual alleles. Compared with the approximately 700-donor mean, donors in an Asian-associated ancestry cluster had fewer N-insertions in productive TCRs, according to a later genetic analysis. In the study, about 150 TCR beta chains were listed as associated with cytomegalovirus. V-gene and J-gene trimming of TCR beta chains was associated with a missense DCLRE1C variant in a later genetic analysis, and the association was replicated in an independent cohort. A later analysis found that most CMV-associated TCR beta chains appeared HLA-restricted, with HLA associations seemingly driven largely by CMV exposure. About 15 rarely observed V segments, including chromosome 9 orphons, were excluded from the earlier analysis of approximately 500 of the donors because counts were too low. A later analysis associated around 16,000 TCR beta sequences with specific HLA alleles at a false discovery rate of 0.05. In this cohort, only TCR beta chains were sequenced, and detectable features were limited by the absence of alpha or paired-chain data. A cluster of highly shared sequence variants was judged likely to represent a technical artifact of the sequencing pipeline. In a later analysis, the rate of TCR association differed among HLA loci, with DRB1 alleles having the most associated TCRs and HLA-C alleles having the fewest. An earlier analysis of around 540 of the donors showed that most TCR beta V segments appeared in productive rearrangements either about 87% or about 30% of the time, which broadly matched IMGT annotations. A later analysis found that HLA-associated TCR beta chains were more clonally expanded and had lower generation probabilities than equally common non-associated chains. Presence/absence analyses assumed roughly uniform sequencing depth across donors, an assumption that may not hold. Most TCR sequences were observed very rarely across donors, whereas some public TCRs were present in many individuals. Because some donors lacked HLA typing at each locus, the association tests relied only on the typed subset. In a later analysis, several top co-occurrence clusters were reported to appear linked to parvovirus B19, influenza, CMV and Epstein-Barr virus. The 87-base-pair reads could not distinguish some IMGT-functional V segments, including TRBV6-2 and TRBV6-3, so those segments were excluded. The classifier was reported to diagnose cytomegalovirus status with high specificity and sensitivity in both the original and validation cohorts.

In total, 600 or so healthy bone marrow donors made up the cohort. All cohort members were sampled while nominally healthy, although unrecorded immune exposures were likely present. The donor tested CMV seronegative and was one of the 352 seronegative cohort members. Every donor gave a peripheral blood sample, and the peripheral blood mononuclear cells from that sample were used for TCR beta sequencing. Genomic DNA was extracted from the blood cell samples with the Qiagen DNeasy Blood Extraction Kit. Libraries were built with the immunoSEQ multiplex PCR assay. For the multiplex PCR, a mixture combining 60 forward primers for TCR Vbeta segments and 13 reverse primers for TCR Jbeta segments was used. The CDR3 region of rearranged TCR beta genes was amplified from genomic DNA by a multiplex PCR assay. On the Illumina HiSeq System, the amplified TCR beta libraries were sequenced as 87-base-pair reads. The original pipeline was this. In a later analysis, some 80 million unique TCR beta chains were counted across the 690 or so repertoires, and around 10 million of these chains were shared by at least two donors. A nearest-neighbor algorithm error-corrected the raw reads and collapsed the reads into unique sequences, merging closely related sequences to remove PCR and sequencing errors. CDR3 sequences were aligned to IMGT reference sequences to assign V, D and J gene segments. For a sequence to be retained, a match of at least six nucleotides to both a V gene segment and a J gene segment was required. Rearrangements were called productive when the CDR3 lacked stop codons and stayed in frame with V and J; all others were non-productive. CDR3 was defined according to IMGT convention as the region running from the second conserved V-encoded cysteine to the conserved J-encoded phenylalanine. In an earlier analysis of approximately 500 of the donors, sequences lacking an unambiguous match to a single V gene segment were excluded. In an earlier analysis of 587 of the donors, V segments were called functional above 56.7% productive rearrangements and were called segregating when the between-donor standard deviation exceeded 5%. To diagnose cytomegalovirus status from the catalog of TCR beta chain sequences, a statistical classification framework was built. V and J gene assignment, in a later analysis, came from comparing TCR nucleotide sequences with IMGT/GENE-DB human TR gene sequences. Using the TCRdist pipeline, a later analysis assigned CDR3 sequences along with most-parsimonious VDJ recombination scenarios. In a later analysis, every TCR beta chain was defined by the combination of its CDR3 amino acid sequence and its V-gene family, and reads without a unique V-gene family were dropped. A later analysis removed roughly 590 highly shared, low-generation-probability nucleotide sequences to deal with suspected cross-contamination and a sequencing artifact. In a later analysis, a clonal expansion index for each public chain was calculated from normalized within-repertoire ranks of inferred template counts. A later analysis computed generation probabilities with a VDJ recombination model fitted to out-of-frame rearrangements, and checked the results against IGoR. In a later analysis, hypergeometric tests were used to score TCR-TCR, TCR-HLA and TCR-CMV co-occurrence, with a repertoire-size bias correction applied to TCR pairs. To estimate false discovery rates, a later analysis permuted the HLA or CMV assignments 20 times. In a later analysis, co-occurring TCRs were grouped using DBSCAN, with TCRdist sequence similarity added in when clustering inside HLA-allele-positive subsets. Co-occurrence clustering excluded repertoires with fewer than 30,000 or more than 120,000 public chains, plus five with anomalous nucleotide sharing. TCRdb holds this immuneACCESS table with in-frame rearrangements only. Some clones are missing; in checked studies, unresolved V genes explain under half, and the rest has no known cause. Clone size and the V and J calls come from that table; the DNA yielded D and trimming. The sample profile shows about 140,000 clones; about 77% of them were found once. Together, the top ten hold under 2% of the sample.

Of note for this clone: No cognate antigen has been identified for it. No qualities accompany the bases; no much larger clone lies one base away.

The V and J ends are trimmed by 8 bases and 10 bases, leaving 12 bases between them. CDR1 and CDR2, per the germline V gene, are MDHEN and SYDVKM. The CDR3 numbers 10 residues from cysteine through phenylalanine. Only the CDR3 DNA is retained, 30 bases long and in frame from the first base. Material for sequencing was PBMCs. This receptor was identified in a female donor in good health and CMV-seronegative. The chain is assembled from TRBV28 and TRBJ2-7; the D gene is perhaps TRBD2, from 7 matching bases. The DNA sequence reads TGTGCCAGCTCTCGGGGGGCTCAGTACTTC. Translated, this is CASSRGAQYF. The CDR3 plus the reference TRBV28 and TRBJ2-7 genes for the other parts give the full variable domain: DVKVTQSSRYLVKRTGEKVFLECVQDMDHENMFWYRQDPGLGLRLIYFSYDVKMKEKGDIPEGYSVSREKKERFSLILESASTNQTSMYLCASSRGAQYFGPGTRLTVT.